The clone carrying this T cell receptor beta chain was counted a few times. Its antigen is not known. The sample belongs to a study of OX40 agonist ivuxolimab in advanced cancers. In the study overall: In this cohort, patients received ivuxolimab, an agonistic anti-OX40 (CD134) antibody. Patient treatment consisted of intravenous ivuxolimab administration every 2 weeks at 0.01 to 10 mg/kg. Findings and caveats of the study: Low clonal expansion, among the lowest seen, marked partial responders at 0.1-3.0 mg/kg.

The germline V gene has CDR1 SGHAT and CDR2 FQNNGV. V lost 3 bases and J lost 6, with 8 bases in between. The CDR3 is 12 residues long. Here immunoSEQ multiplex PCR was the method, and the copy in TCRdb shows in-frame clones only, minus some. This table has roughly 91,000 clones, roughly 90% appearing once. The specimen was CD4+ or CD8+ T cells sorted from blood, collected in a trial of the OX40 agonist ivuxolimab. This sequence joins TRBV11-2 and TRBJ2-5, with D maybe TRBD2 (5 bases). This sequence originates from an adult with an advanced solid tumor such as melanoma, head and neck, liver or kidney cancer. Written as DNA, the CDR3 is TGTGCCAGCAGCTTCGACTACAAGACCCAGTACTTC. This translates into CASSFDYKTQYF.